The rows below give T cell receptor beta chains drawn from one sample of a study of blood T cell repertoires in COVID-19. Clones were sequenced by immunoSEQ multiplex PCR, and TCRdb holds only the in-frame ones, with some missing. The sample lists over 130,000 clones, approximately 80% occurring once. Sequenced input: peripheral blood. Receptors were obtained from a woman of 80 years or more with active or convalescent COVID-19. The CDR3 runs from the conserved cysteine through the conserved F or W. The D gene is left open where the match is weak. Clone sizes are given selectively: once, few, many, or a class where the clone is expanded.

TRBV5-5	TRBJ2-5	-	TRBD2	CASRLRLAGGRVETQYF	TGTGCCAGCAGACTAAGACTAGCGGGGGGCCGCGTTGAGACCCAGTACTTC
TRBV9	TRBJ2-4	-	TRBD2	CASSPPGLAGAKNIQYF	TGTGCCAGCAGCCCCCCCGGACTAGCGGGGGCCAAAAACATTCAGTACTTC
TRBV15	TRBJ1-2	-	-	CATRTADNYGYTF	TGTGCCACCCGGACAGCCGATAACTATGGCTACACCTTC
TRBV19	TRBJ1-2	-	-	CASSIPPSQGFGYTF	TGTGCCAGTAGTATTCCCCCGTCACAGGGCTTTGGCTACACCTTC
TRBV19	TRBJ1-2	-	-	CASSLQGFYGYTF	TGTGCCAGTAGCCTTCAGGGTTTCTATGGCTACACCTTC
TRBV3-1/TRBV3-2	TRBJ2-5	-	-	CASSLDGGGQETQYF	TGTGCCAGCAGCCTTGACGGGGGTGGACAAGAGACCCAGTACTTC
TRBV28	TRBJ2-3	-	-	CASTLGGSITDTQYF	TGTGCCAGCACCCTAGGAGGCAGCATCACAGATACGCAGTATTTT
TRBV2	TRBJ2-1	-	TRBD1	CASSPGQGSYNEQFF	TGTGCCAGCAGCCCCGGACAGGGATCGTACAATGAGCAGTTCTTC
TRBV2	TRBJ2-7	-	TRBD2	CASKGLAASYEQYF	TGTGCCAGCAAGGGACTAGCAGCTTCCTACGAGCAGTACTTC
TRBV2	TRBJ1-5	few	-	CASSGAGVQPQHF	TGTGCCAGCAGTGGGGCAGGGGTTCAGCCCCAGCATTTT
TRBV6-5	TRBJ1-6	few	-	CASSYGAGDVAPLHF	TGTGCCAGCAGTTACGGAGCAGGGGATGTGGCACCCCTCCACTTT
TRBV7-2	TRBJ2-5	-	-	CASSLSPLQTQYF	TGTGCCAGCAGCTTATCCCCGCTACAGACCCAGTACTTC
TRBV15	TRBJ1-1	-	-	CATSREGRSEAFF	TGTGCCACCAGCAGAGAAGGGAGGTCTGAAGCTTTCTTT
TRBV4-1	TRBJ2-7	few	-	CASSQNPGQLYEQYF	TGCGCCAGCAGCCAGAACCCTGGACAGCTCTACGAGCAGTACTTC
TRBV7-9	TRBJ2-1	-	TRBD1	CASSFQGARLGGEQFF	TGTGCCAGCAGCTTCCAGGGGGCACGTTTAGGCGGTGAGCAGTTCTTC
TRBV6-5	TRBJ1-2	-	-	CASSYSSQGLGYTF	TGTGCCAGCAGTTACTCTTCCCAGGGTCTCGGCTACACCTTC
TRBV7-3	TRBJ2-6	-	-	CASSPRVGQDSGANVLTF	TGTGCCAGCAGCCCCCGCGTGGGGCAGGACTCTGGGGCCAACGTCCTGACTTTC
TRBV7-2	TRBJ1-6	-	-	CASSSYPDRSNSPLHF	TGTGCCAGCAGCTCCTACCCCGACAGGTCCAATTCACCCCTCCACTTT
TRBV19	TRBJ1-1	-	-	CASSIQAPLGRTEAFF	TGTGCCAGTAGTATACAAGCCCCCCTTGGGAGGACTGAAGCTTTCTTT
TRBV19	TRBJ2-7	-	-	CASSILPTDSYEQYF	TGTGCCAGTAGTATCCTTCCGACAGACTCCTACGAGCAGTACTTC
TRBV5-1	TRBJ1-2	-	-	CASGGGWQSYGYTF	TGCGCCAGCGGTGGGGGGTGGCAGTCCTATGGCTACACCTTC
TRBV3-1/TRBV3-2	TRBJ2-7	-	-	CASSQVSYEQYF	TGTGCCAGCAGCCAAGTTAGTTACGAGCAGTACTTC
TRBV28	TRBJ2-5	-	-	CASSPWVAAQYF	TGTGCCAGCAGTCCCTGGGTAGCGGCCCAGTACTTC
TRBV20-1	TRBJ1-1	-	-	CSAGDNLAFF	TGCAGTGCTGGGGACAACCTGGCTTTCTTT
TRBV7-8	TRBJ1-3	-	-	CASSFSRSSGNTIYF	TGTGCCAGCAGCTTTTCTCGGAGCTCTGGAAACACCATATATTTT
TRBV5-1	TRBJ2-5	-	-	CASSLASQETQYF	TGCGCCAGCAGCTTGGCCAGCCAAGAGACCCAGTACTTC
TRBV6-5	TRBJ1-6	-	-	CASSRTFNSPLHF	TGTGCCAGCAGTCGAACATTTAATTCACCCCTCCACTTT
TRBV5-1	TRBJ2-7	-	TRBD1	CASSPRTGTTYEQYF	TGCGCCAGCAGCCCGCGGACAGGAACAACCTACGAGCAGTACTTC
TRBV24-1	TRBJ2-2	-	-	CATSDYTAGELFF	TGTGCCACCAGTGATTACACAGCCGGGGAGCTGTTTTTT
TRBV2	TRBJ2-7	-	-	CASSEGAEQYF	TGTGCCAGCAGTGAAGGAGCCGAGCAGTACTTC
TRBV12-3/TRBV12-4	TRBJ1-4	-	-	CASSFTGWEKLFF	TGTGCCAGCAGTTTTACAGGGTGGGAAAAACTGTTTTTT
TRBV4-3	TRBJ1-1	-	TRBD1	CASSQPGQLNTEAFF	TGCGCCAGCAGCCAACCGGGACAGCTGAACACTGAAGCTTTCTTT
TRBV6-5	TRBJ1-2	once	TRBD1	CASRGQGRVYGYTF	TGTGCCAGCAGGGGACAGGGGAGGGTATATGGCTACACCTTC
TRBV5-5	TRBJ2-1	few	-	CASSLLPGGRINEQFF	TGTGCCAGCAGCTTGTTACCGGGGGGCAGGATCAATGAGCAGTTCTTC
TRBV6-5	TRBJ2-7	once	TRBD1	CASSGDRGLEQYF	TGTGCCAGCAGCGGTGACAGGGGGCTTGAGCAGTACTTC
TRBV7-9	TRBJ1-3	-	TRBD1	CASSFGDRGSGNTIYF	TGTGCCAGCAGCTTTGGGGACAGGGGTTCTGGAAACACCATATATTTT